This passage covers 16 T cell receptor beta chains from one sample sequenced in a study of blood T cell repertoires in COVID-19. Clones were read by immunoSEQ multiplex PCR, and TCRdb kept only the in-frame ones, dropping some. The profile shows about 69,000 clones, less than 95% of them singletons. Sequencing was carried out using peripheral blood. The receptors come from a young woman with acute or convalescent COVID-19.

This rearrangement joins TRBV30 to TRBJ1-2; 9 bases map to TRBD1. With 3 bases clipped from V and 5 bases from J, the junction kept 10 bases outside the gene matches. CDR1 GTSNPN and CDR2 SVGIG come from the germline V gene (reference sequence). The length of the CDR3 is 15 residues. The CDR3 nucleotides are TGTGCCTGGAGAGGGGGACAGGGAGGCCATTATGGCTACACCTTC. Its translation: CAWRGGQGGHYGYTF.

In DNA form, the CDR3 reads TGTGCCAGCAGCCACTATGTAAACACAGATACGCAGTATTTT. This encodes CASSHYVNTDTQYF. This chain uses TRBV28 with TRBJ2-3, with D hard to call. The germline V and J ends were trimmed by 6 bases and 2 bases, with 12 bases remaining between them. Germline V lookup: CDR1 MDHEN, CDR2 SYDVKM. CDR3 length: 14 residues.

CDR3 in DNA: TGTGCCAGTCAGGACAGGTCCCACTATGGCTACACCTTC. Its protein is CASQDRSHYGYTF. The chain recombines TRBV19 with TRBJ1-2, with 7 bases matching TRBD1. Unmatched junction bases numbered 6, after V lost 8 bases and J lost 3 bases. Germline CDR1 and CDR2: LNHDA and SQIVND (reference sequence). This CDR3 region has 13 residues.

The rearrangement links TRBV4-2 to TRBJ1-2; D remains unclear. V was cut by 4 bases and J by 0 bases, with 12 bases left in between. Germline loops: CDR1 LGHNA, CDR2 YNFKEQ. The CDR3 totals 15 residues. CDR3 nucleotides: TGTGCCAGCAGCCCCCTTCTCCAGTCTAACTATGGCTACACCTTC. This sequence encodes CASSPLLQSNYGYTF.

The chain uses TRBV9 and TRBJ1-6, with D possibly matching TRBD1 (5 bases). V was clipped by 2 bases and J by 7 bases, with 13 bases between them. CDR3 length: 15 residues. In germline, CDR1 is SGDLS, CDR2 YYNGEE. CDR3 loop: CASSVTGDINSPLHF. CDR3 nucleotides: TGTGCCAGCAGCGTTACGGGGGATATAAATTCACCCCTCCACTTT.

V usage is TRBV5-1 and J usage is TRBJ2-7, with TRBD2 identical over 12 bases. The trim removed 4 bases at V and 1 base at J, leaving 12 bases unmatched. Germline V gene lookup returns CDR1 SGHRS and CDR2 YFSETQ. The CDR3 covers 18 residues. The CDR3 nucleotides read TGCGCCAGCAGCCAGGGGACTAGCGGGTTCACCACTTCCTACGAGCAGTACTTC. It encodes CASSQGTSGFTTSYEQYF.

V gene TRBV2 combines with J gene TRBJ2-7, with 10 bases that match TRBD1. The CDR3 runs 12 residues. Looked up from germline, CDR1 is SNHLY and CDR2 is FYNNEI. The J segment lost 6 bases and the V segment lost 7 bases, leaving 3 bases of the junction unmatched. CDR3 protein: CASMGTGVEQYF. The CDR3 nucleotides read TGTGCCAGCATGGGGACAGGGGTCGAGCAGTACTTC.

The rearrangement links TRBV7-9 to TRBJ1-2, with D possibly matching TRBD1 (5 bases). The germline CDR1 and CDR2 sequences are SEHNR and FQNEAQ (reference sequence). The length of the CDR3 is 12 residues. Trimming pared 5 bases from V and 6 bases from J, leaving 10 bases between. The CDR3 DNA follows: TGTGCCAGCAGCCGCGACAGTGATGGCTACACCTTC. This sequence encodes CASSRDSDGYTF. Based on the CDR3 plus reference TRBV7-9 and TRBJ1-2, the full variable domain is DTGVSQNPRHKITKRGQNVTFRCDPISEHNRLYWYRQTLGQGPEFLTYFQNEAQLEKSRLLSDRFSAERPKGSFSTLEIQRTEQGDSAMYLCASSRDSDGYTFGSGTRLTVV.

The V call is TRBV4-2, the J call TRBJ2-1; 8 bases align to TRBD2. V lost 1 base and J lost 5; bases outside the gene matches: 10. Germline CDR1 reads LGHNA; CDR2 reads YNFKEQ. CDR3 length: 17 residues. CDR3 sequence: CASSQGPWTSSNNEQFF. In DNA form, the CDR3 reads TGTGCCAGCAGCCAAGGTCCGTGGACTAGCAGCAACAATGAGCAGTTCTTC.

J is TRBJ1-4 and V is TRBV15, with TRBD1 as a possible D gene (5 bases). V gave up 3 bases and J gave up 5 bases, with 7 bases separating them. The CDR3 is 13 amino acids. The germline V gene encodes CDR1 LNHNV and CDR2 YYDKDF (reference sequence). This CDR3 is CATSRTENEKLFF. The CDR3 DNA is TGTGCCACCAGCAGGACAGAGAATGAAAAACTGTTTTTT.

This chain links TRBV18 with TRBJ1-4; 7 bases agree with TRBD1. The CDR3 is 14 amino acids. Trimming removed 3 bases from V and 4 bases from J; junction bases left unmatched: 2. Germline lookup yields CDR1 KGHSH and CDR2 LQKENI. The DNA of the CDR3 is TGTGCCAGCTCACCTGGGGACAGTAATGAAAAACTGTTTTTT. This gives the protein CASSPGDSNEKLFF.

V is TRBV7-8 and J is TRBJ1-1; unclear D gene. Trimming left V 3 bases short and J 1 base short, with 15 bases between. There are 16 residues in the CDR3. Germline CDR1 and CDR2: SGHVS and FQNEAQ. CDR3: CASSFLGGQQNTEAFF. In DNA form, the CDR3 reads TGTGCCAGCAGCTTTCTTGGCGGGCAACAGAACACTGAAGCTTTCTTT.

This clone came up once. The V gene is TRBV7-6, the J gene TRBJ2-7, with TRBD2 identical over 10 bases. The CDR3 contains 15 residues. V dropped 0 bases and J dropped 4; count of bases not matched to a gene: 3. The germline gives CDR1 SGHVS, CDR2 FNYEAQ. CDR3: CASSLASGRAYEQYF. The CDR3 DNA sequence: TGTGCCAGCAGCTTAGCGAGCGGGAGGGCTTACGAGCAGTACTTC.

The chain joins TRBV7-2 to TRBJ2-1; D is unresolved. The CDR3 is 14 residues long. Germline V gene sequence: CDR1 SGHTA, CDR2 FQGNSA. The V and J ends lost 5 bases and 4 bases respectively, with 12 bases between them. The CDR3, as DNA: TGTGCCAGCAGCCGCGCAGGATCTTACAATGAGCAGTTCTTC. Residues: CASSRAGSYNEQFF.

The J gene is TRBJ2-7, the V gene TRBV18, with 13 bases identical to TRBD2. J gave up 6 bases and V 3 bases, and 17 bases lay outside the gene matches. The CDR3 has 19 residues. In germline, CDR1 is KGHSH, CDR2 LQKENI. The CDR3 region has the DNA TGTGCCAGCTCACCGGGGACCCCCGGGGGACTAGCGGGGATGAGCGAGCAGTACTTC. Protein product: CASSPGTPGGLAGMSEQYF.

The chain combines TRBV7-2 with TRBJ2-3; 15 bases fit TRBD2. The CDR3 spans 18 residues. Per the germline V gene, CDR1 is SGHTA and CDR2 is FQGNSA. Trimming removed 4 bases from V and 3 bases from J; junction bases left unmatched: 8. The CDR3 DNA reads TGTGCCAGCAGCTCACGGACTAGCGGGAGGGCCGGTACAGATACGCAGTATTTT. It translates to CASSSRTSGRAGTDTQYF. The full variable domain, in which reference TRBV7-2 and TRBJ2-3 provide the parts outside the CDR3, is GAGVSQSPSNKVTEKGKDVELRCDPISGHTALYWYRQSLGQGLEFLIYFQGNSAPDKSGLPSDRFSAERTGGSVSTLTIQRTQQEDSAVYLCASSSRTSGRAGTDTQYFGPGTRLTVL.